This T cell receptor (beta chain) derives from a study of memory CD4+ T cells and cytomegalovirus serostatus. Study conclusions and caveats: Suggested: most of the CMV-linked TCR signature lies in CD4+ memory cells.

The method was immunoSEQ multiplex PCR; TCRdb's version includes in-frame clones alone and lacks a portion of them. The table has some 50,000 clones, roughly four fifths seen once. Germline CDR1 SGHTA, CDR2 FQGNSA. V shed 1 base and J shed 8 bases, with 18 bases lying between them. The CDR3 runs to 16 residues. Of note for this clone: The antigen is undetermined.

Single viable CD3+CD4+CD8-CD45RO+ cells were sorted as the memory CD4+ T cells. CMV serostatus came from serum IgG against pp150, pp28, p38, p52. The chain is built from TRBV7-2 and TRBJ2-1; D might be TRBD1 (6 bases). The clonotype originates from an adult in good health and CMV-seronegative. The sequencing sample was made of memory CD4+ T cells from blood. CDR3 residues: CASSLGRRQGLDEQFF. The CDR3 nucleotides read TGTGCCAGCAGCTTAGGGCGGCGGCAGGGGTTGGATGAGCAGTTCTTC.